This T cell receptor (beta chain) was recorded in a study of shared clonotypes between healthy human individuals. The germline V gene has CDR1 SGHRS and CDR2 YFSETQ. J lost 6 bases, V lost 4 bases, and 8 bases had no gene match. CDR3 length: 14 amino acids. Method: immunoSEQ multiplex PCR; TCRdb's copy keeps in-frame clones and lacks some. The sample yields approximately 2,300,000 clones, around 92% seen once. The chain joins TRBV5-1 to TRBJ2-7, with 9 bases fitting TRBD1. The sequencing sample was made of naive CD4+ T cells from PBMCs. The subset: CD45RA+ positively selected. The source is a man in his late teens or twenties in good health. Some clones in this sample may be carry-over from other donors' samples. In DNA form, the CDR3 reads TGCGCCAGCAGCCCGGGGGGACAGGGTTTCGAGCAGTACTTC. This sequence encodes CASSPGGQGFEQYF.